The following is a TCR beta chain sequence with its context. A multiplex PCR was run with 60 Vbeta primers and 13 Jbeta primers. This table comes from immunoSEQ multiplex PCR, and its TCRdb copy is limited to in-frame clones, with some not included. The sample includes about 100,000 clones, around 82% of them seen just once. The data derive from a study of cytomegalovirus exposure and HLA in healthy donors. The CDR3 extends over 12 amino acids. Germline V gene data show CDR1 as SGHNT and CDR2 as YYREEE (reference sequence). V was cut by 0 bases and J by 7 bases, with 8 bases left in between. The sample was PBMCs. This sequence originates from a woman in her fifties or sixties in good health and CMV-seronegative. The chain couples TRBV5-4 to TRBJ2-7, with D maybe TRBD2 (5 bases). The CDR3 coding sequence is TGTGCCAGCAGCTTGGGAGGGCGGGAGCAGTACTTC. Amino acids: CASSLGGREQYF.